Listed here are 5 T cell receptor beta chains from one sample, sequenced in a study of shared clonotypes between healthy human individuals. Method: immunoSEQ multiplex PCR; TCRdb's copy keeps in-frame clones and lacks some. The table has 2 million to 3 million clones, approximately 94% seen once. Sample: naive CD4+ T cells from PBMCs. Subset here: CD45RA+ positively selected. These receptors originate from a man aged 18 to 30 in good health. Some clones in this sample may be carry-over from other donors' samples.

The chain is built from TRBV6-7 and TRBJ2-7; D could derive from TRBD1 or TRBD2 (5 bases each). TRBV6-7 is recorded as an ORF, its role being uncertain. The CDR3 runs to 15 residues. V lost 5 bases to trimming and J lost 2 bases, with 16 bases between them. CDR3 protein: CASSKPPGTPYEQYF. The CDR3 nucleotides are TGTGCCAGCAGTAAGCCGCCCGGGACCCCCTACGAGCAGTACTTC.

The chain carries TRBV30 and TRBJ2-3; D remains unclear. The CDR3 loop spans 13 amino acids. Trimming left V 0 bases short and J 6 bases short, with 10 bases between. Germline V CDR1 and CDR2: GTSNPN, SVGIG (reference sequence). The DNA for the CDR3 is TGTGCCTGGAGTGTATCTAATTATGATACGCAGTATTTT. It translates to CAWSVSNYDTQYF.

As for this clone: One end of the junction fails to match germline, which may point to a read error. The chain uses TRBV28 and TRBJ2-1, with D maybe TRBD1 (5 bases). This CDR3 is 13 amino acids long. Germline V lookup: CDR1 MDHEN, CDR2 SYDVKM. The CDR3 sequence: CASRVRQYGEQFF. The DNA of the CDR3 is TGTGCTAGCAGGGTTCGACAGTACGGTGAGCAGTTCTTC.

DNA for the CDR3: TGTGCCAGCAGCCAAAGGTCGGCAGGGGCATACGAGCAGTACTTC. Its protein is CASSQRSAGAYEQYF. V gene TRBV5-4 combines with J gene TRBJ2-7, with a tentative D call TRBD1 (6 bases). The CDR3 consists of 15 residues. Germline CDR1 SGHNT, CDR2 YYREEE (reference sequence). Between the trimmed V and J ends, which lost 4 bases and 4 bases, there was a span of 18 bases.

On this clone itself: The same CDR3 arises from other DNA sequences in this sample as well. The rearrangement joins TRBV7-3 to TRBJ2-3; D is uncertain. V was trimmed by 4 bases and J by 3 bases, leaving 5 bases between them. This CDR3 comprises 12 residues. The V gene's germline CDR1 is SGHTA and CDR2 FQGTGA. The CDR3 protein is CASSSGTDTQYF. DNA for the CDR3: TGTGCCAGCAGCTCCGGGACAGATACGCAGTATTTT. Full variable domain (remainder filled in from reference TRBV7-3 and TRBJ2-3): GAGVSQTPSNKVTEKGKYVELRCDPISGHTALYWYRQSLGQGPEFLIYFQGTGAADDSGLPNDRFFAVRPEGSVSTLKIQRTERGDSAVYLCASSSGTDTQYFGPGTRLTVL.